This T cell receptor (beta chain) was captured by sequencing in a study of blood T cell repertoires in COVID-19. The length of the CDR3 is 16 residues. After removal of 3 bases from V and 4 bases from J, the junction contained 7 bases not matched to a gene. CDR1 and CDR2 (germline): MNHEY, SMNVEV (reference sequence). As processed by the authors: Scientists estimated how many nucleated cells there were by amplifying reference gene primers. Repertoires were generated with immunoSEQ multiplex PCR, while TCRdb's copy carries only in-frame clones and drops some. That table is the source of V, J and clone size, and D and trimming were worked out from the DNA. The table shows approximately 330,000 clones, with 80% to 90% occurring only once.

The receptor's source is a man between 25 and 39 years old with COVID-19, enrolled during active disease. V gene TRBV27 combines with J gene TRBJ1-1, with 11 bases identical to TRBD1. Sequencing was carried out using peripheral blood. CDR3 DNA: TGTGCCAGCAGTTTGGGGGGGACAGGGGGTTTCACTGAAGCTTTCTTT. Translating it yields CASSLGGTGGFTEAFF.